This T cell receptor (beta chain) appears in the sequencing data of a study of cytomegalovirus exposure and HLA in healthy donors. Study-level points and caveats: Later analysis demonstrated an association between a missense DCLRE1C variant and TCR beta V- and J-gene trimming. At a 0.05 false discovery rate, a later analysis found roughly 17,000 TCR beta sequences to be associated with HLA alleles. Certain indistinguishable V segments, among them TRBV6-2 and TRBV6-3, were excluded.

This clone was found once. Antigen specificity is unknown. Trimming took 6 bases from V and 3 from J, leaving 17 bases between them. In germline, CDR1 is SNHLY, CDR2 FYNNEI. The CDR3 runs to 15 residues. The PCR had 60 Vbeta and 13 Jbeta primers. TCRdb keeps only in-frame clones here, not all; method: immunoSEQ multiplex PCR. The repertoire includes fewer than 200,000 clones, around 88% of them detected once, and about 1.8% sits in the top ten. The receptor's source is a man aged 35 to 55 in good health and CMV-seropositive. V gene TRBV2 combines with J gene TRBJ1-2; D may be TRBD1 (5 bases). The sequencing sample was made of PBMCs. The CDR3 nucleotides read TGTGCCAGCAGGGGCTGGTGGAGGGGCTACTATGGCTACACCTTC. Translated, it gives CASRGWWRGYYGYTF.